This T cell receptor beta chain is from a study of cytomegalovirus exposure and HLA in healthy donors. Clones were sequenced by immunoSEQ multiplex PCR, and TCRdb holds only the in-frame ones, with some missing. This table has 80,000 to 100,000 clones, more than 85% appearing once. With V trimmed by 4 bases and J by 0 bases, 11 bases remained unmatched. Per the germline V gene, CDR1 is SGHNT and CDR2 is YYREEE (reference sequence). The CDR3 has 17 residues. This chain connects TRBV5-4 to TRBJ2-3; 7 bases are a match to TRBD2. The specimen sequenced was PBMCs. This TCR came from a man between 18 and 35 years old in good health and CMV-seropositive. CDR3: CASSPPNQRGSTDTQYF. The DNA of the CDR3 is TGTGCCAGCAGCCCGCCTAACCAGCGGGGTAGCACAGATACGCAGTATTTT.